This entry lists 20 T cell receptor beta chains sequenced from one sample in a study of T-cell memory formation after mild COVID-19. Each CDR3 protein gets one entry after TCRdb re-called the 5' RACE reads with MiXCR. The repertoire holds 400,000 to 500,000 distinct CDR3 sequences, with over 15% as singletons. The sequenced sample was PBMCs or a T cell subset sorted from them (not recorded which). The receptors come from a man aged 18 to 35 who had mild COVID-19 (a few samples of this study predate the infection). Cell type and time point are not known.

This clonotype appeared a few times. V usage is TRBV5-1 and J usage is TRBJ1-1; 12 bases align to TRBD1. The CDR3 consists of 15 residues. Germline CDR1 reads SGHRS; CDR2 reads YFSETQ. V lost 2 bases and J lost 5; bases outside the gene matches: 4. The CDR3 DNA follows: TGCGCCAGCAGCTTCCGGGACAGGGGGCTAACTGAAGCTTTCTTT. Its translation: CASSFRDRGLTEAFF.

J is TRBJ2-1 and V is TRBV6-5; D might be TRBD1 or TRBD2, each matching 6 bases. Germline loops: CDR1 MNHEY, CDR2 SVGAGI. The CDR3 is 14 residues long. Trimming shortened V by 0 bases and J by 5 bases, and 8 bases separated the two germline ends. The CDR3 sequence is CASSYSRGDNEQFF. In DNA form, the CDR3 reads TGTGCCAGCAGTTACTCGAGGGGGGACAATGAGCAGTTCTTC.

The V gene is TRBV5-4, the J gene TRBJ2-7; D is unresolved. With 1 base removed from V and 4 bases from J, the gap between germline ends came to 9 bases. The germline CDR1 and CDR2 sequences are SGHNT and YYREEE (reference sequence). The CDR3 consists of 13 residues. This CDR3 reads CASSLNDRYEQYF. In nucleotides, the CDR3 is TGTGCCAGCAGCTTGAACGACCGATACGAGCAGTACTTC.

This clonotype has ten or more counts. This chain joins TRBV15 and TRBJ2-7, with TRBD2 identical over 7 bases. V was pared by 8 bases and J by 2 bases, with 9 bases of the junction left unmatched. CDR1 and CDR2 (germline): LNHNV, YYDKDF (reference sequence). The CDR3 consists of 14 residues. The CDR3 region has the DNA TGTGCCACCTCCCGGGGGGAGGGGACCTACGAGCAGTACTTC. Encoded protein: CATSRGEGTYEQYF.

This chain uses TRBV4-1 with TRBJ1-3; possibly TRBD1 for D (5 bases). Trimming left V 3 bases short and J 0 bases short, with 12 bases between. This CDR3 comprises 16 residues. Germline lookup yields CDR1 MGHRA and CDR2 YSYEKL. CDR3 region: CASSHPGLTSGNTIYF. In DNA form, the CDR3 reads TGCGCCAGCAGCCACCCGGGACTGACCTCTGGAAACACCATATATTTT.

There are a few counts of this clonotype. CDR3 sequence: CASSEAKDGNTGELFF. As DNA, the CDR3 is TGCGCCAGCAGTGAGGCAAAGGACGGAAACACCGGGGAGCTGTTTTTT. This sequence joins TRBV10-1 and TRBJ2-2, with D uncertain. The germline gives CDR1 WNHNN, CDR2 SYGVQD (reference sequence). The CDR3 spans 16 residues. Trimming cost V 2 bases and J 2 bases, with 12 bases left between them.

In its sample, this clonotype was seen a few times. The chain recombines TRBV11-2 with TRBJ1-1; D may be TRBD1 (5 bases). The V gene lost 8 bases and the J gene lost 5 bases, with 18 bases spanning the gap. The CDR3 totals 14 residues. The V gene's germline CDR1 is SGHAT and CDR2 FQNNGV. CDR3 loop: CASDRGAGGTEAFF. The CDR3 coding sequence is TGTGCCAGCGACCGCGGGGCAGGAGGGACTGAAGCTTTCTTT.

This clonotype came up many times. The CDR3 sequence is CASSLVLAGNEQFF. CDR3 DNA: TGCGCCAGCAGCTTGGTTCTAGCTGGCAATGAGCAGTTCTTC. The chain recombines TRBV5-1 with TRBJ2-1; possible D gene TRBD2, 5 bases. V dropped 0 bases and J dropped 6 bases, with 10 bases sitting between them. The length of the CDR3 is 14 residues. CDR1 and CDR2 (germline): SGHRS, YFSETQ.

This clonotype came up a few times. V usage is TRBV19 and J usage is TRBJ2-3; D unclear. This CDR3 comprises 13 residues. Germline-derived CDR1 and CDR2 are LNHDA and SQIVND (reference sequence). V was pared by 3 bases and J by 0 bases, with 4 bases between. The CDR3 region is CASSMDSTDTQYF. CDR3 bases: TGTGCCAGTAGTATGGATAGCACAGATACGCAGTATTTT.

This clonotype was found many times. The junction and the germline gene differ at one end; a read error may be behind it. This chain connects TRBV3-1 to TRBJ1-1, with a possible D match to TRBD1 (5 bases). The CDR3 is 12 residues long. Germline loops: CDR1 LGHDT, CDR2 YNNKEL (reference sequence). CDR3 bases: TGTGCCAGCAGCGACGACGCGTCGACAGCTACATTT. Translation gives CASSDDASTATF.

The rearrangement uses TRBV5-1 and TRBJ1-1, with D perhaps TRBD1 (5 bases). Germline V CDR1 and CDR2: SGHRS, YFSETQ. V was trimmed by 2 bases and J by 6 bases, leaving 11 bases between them. The CDR3 totals 13 residues. CDR3 loop: CASSFRGKPEAFF. The DNA for the CDR3 is TGCGCCAGCAGCTTTAGGGGCAAGCCTGAAGCTTTCTTT.

This clonotype was observed a handful of times. V is TRBV7-9 and J is TRBJ2-1, with unresolved D. V shed 7 bases and J shed 2 bases, with 9 bases lying between them. The CDR3 totals 13 residues. CDR1 is SEHNR and CDR2 is FQNEAQ in the germline V gene (reference sequence). CDR3 bases: TGTGCCAGCATCCCGTGGGCCTACAATGAGCAGTTCTTC. This encodes CASIPWAYNEQFF.

The genes are TRBV4-2 and TRBJ2-3; maybe TRBD1 (6 bases). Trimming pared 0 bases from V and 1 base from J, leaving 8 bases between. CDR3 size: 15 residues. From germline, CDR1 is LGHNA and CDR2 YNFKEQ. The CDR3 DNA reads as TGTGCCAGCAGCCAAGAACGACAGGGCACAGATACGCAGTATTTT. Amino acids: CASSQERQGTDTQYF.

The chain joins TRBV3-1 to TRBJ1-1; tentative D call: TRBD1 (6 bases). Trimming left V 0 bases short and J 3 bases short, with 11 bases between. Germline assignment: CDR1 LGHDT and CDR2 YNNKEL (reference sequence). The CDR3 spans 15 residues. CDR3 region: CASSQESSGDTEAFF. CDR3 sequence (DNA): TGTGCCAGCAGCCAAGAAAGTTCAGGGGACACTGAAGCTTTCTTT.

The rearrangement uses TRBV7-2 and TRBJ1-2; TRBD1 matches 7 bases. This CDR3 contains 13 residues. Per the germline V gene, CDR1 is SGHTA and CDR2 is FQGNSA. V lost 7 bases, J lost 7 bases, and 9 bases stayed unmatched. The CDR3 nucleotides are TGTGCCAGCACCCCGACAGGGCTGAGTGGCTACACCTTC. Translating it yields CASTPTGLSGYTF.

This clonotype was observed a handful of times. The rearrangement links TRBV11-2 to TRBJ2-7, with TRBD1 as a possible D gene (5 bases). In germline, CDR1 is SGHAT, CDR2 FQNNGV. This CDR3 comprises 14 residues. The ends were cut back, 1 base at V and 4 bases at J, with 11 bases in the middle. The CDR3 nucleotides are TGTGCCAGCAGCTTAGTCGCAGGGCTATACGAGCAGTACGTC. It specifies CASSLVAGLYEQYV.

This clonotype was observed a handful of times. The chain joins TRBV25-1 to TRBJ2-7; 9 bases map to TRBD1. CDR1 MGHDK and CDR2 SYGVNS come from the germline V gene. V dropped 4 bases and J dropped 5; count of bases not matched to a gene: 6. This CDR3 region has 14 residues. The DNA for the CDR3 is TGTGCCAGCAGTGGGTGGACAGGGGATGACGAGCAGTACTTC. Translation: CASSGWTGDDEQYF.

This clonotype was counted many times. The chain uses TRBV25-1 and TRBJ2-3; tentatively, D is TRBD2 (6 bases). V was trimmed by 4 bases and J by 6 bases, leaving 23 bases between them. CDR3 size: 17 residues. Germline CDR1 reads MGHDK; CDR2 reads SYGVNS. This chain's CDR3 is CASSALAGRYVLDTQYF. The CDR3, as DNA: TGTGCCAGCAGTGCTTTGGCAGGGAGGTATGTTTTGGATACGCAGTATTTT.

The chain employs TRBV5-1 and TRBJ1-2; D unresolved. The CDR3 has 14 residues. Germline V gene sequence: CDR1 SGHRS, CDR2 YFSETQ. Trimming took off 0 bases at V and 5 bases at J, with 11 bases between the two ends. CDR3 loop: CASSLVGSSYGYTF. The CDR3 DNA reads as TGCGCCAGCAGCTTGGTAGGTAGCTCATATGGCTACACCTTC.

This chain uses TRBV18 with TRBJ2-7; 11 bases are a match to TRBD1. This CDR3 is built from 14 residues. V shed 4 bases and J 4 bases; nucleotides not matched to a gene: 3. Germline values: CDR1 KGHSH, CDR2 LQKENI. Written as DNA, the CDR3 is TGTGCCAGCTCACACGGGACAGGGGGGTACGAGCAGTACGTC. Its translation is CASSHGTGGYEQYV.